One and the same sample provided the 7 T cell receptor beta chains below, sequenced in a study of T cell responses to AZD1222 COVID-19 vaccine. Produced via immunoSEQ multiplex PCR; TCRdb's table is partial and in-frame only. The sample records under 95,000 clones, approximately 89% being singletons. Material: peripheral blood, obtained on day 0 of AZD1222 vaccination. The receptor source for this set is an adult in good health.

V and J are TRBV5-1 and TRBJ2-7; 12 bases agree with TRBD2. The V and J ends lost 2 bases and 2 bases, in that order; junction bases with no gene match: 14. CDR3 size: 19 residues. Germline V gene sequence: CDR1 SGHRS, CDR2 YFSETQ. The CDR3 DNA sequence: TGCGCCAGCAGCTTCCAAGGGACTAGCGGGCCCTGGCGCACCTACGAGCAGTACTTC. Translated, it gives CASSFQGTSGPWRTYEQYF.

The chain combines TRBV11-2 with TRBJ2-7; TRBD1 is a possible D gene (7 bases). CDR1 and CDR2 (germline): SGHAT, FQNNGV. The length of the CDR3 is 16 residues. V lost 5 bases and J lost 3, with 20 bases in between. CDR3 DNA: TGTGCCAGCAGCCAAAGCCTAGGGGGCGGGATCTACGAGCAGTACTTC. It specifies CASSQSLGGGIYEQYF.

V and J are TRBV25-1 and TRBJ1-2; 8 nucleotides line up with TRBD1. Losses at the gene ends were 4 bases for V and 7 bases for J; bases not matched to a gene: 5. The germline V gene has CDR1 MGHDK and CDR2 SYGVNS. This CDR3 region has 13 residues. DNA for the CDR3: TGTGCCAGCAGTGGCCAGGGGGCGAGTGGCTACACCTTC. Protein product: CASSGQGASGYTF.

The rearrangement uses TRBV19 and TRBJ1-5; D not certain. The CDR3 runs 14 residues. Trimming shortened V by 4 bases and J by 4 bases, and 11 bases separated the two germline ends. The germline V gene has CDR1 LNHDA and CDR2 SQIVND (reference sequence). The chain's CDR3 is CASSTRLRNQPQHF. CDR3 in DNA: TGTGCCAGTAGTACCCGGCTGAGGAATCAGCCCCAGCATTTT.

A single count supports this clone. The chain carries TRBV29-1 and TRBJ1-3, with TRBD1 identical over 8 bases. The germline V gene has CDR1 SQVTM and CDR2 ANQGSEA. This CDR3 is 16 amino acids long. After removal of 4 bases from V and 0 bases from J, the junction contained 8 bases not matched to a gene. The CDR3 DNA follows: TGCAGCGTTGCTTGGGACAGGAAAATCTCTGGAAACACCATATATTTT. Translated, it gives CSVAWDRKISGNTIYF. Full variable domain (outside the CDR3, taken from reference TRBV29-1 and TRBJ1-3): SAVISQKPSRDICQRGTSLTIQCQVDSQVTMMFWYRQQPGQSLTLIATANQGSEATYESGFVIDKFPISRPNLTFSTLTVSNMSPEDSSIYLCSVAWDRKISGNTIYFGEGSWLTVV.

CDR3 nucleotides: TGTGCCAGCAGCCCCGGAGGGAAGGGTGACTACGAGCAGTACTTC. Amino acids: CASSPGGKGDYEQYF. V is TRBV7-3 and J is TRBJ2-7, with a tentative D call TRBD2 (6 bases). This CDR3 has 15 amino acids. The germline V gene has CDR1 SGHTA and CDR2 FQGTGA. Trimming shortened V by 5 bases and J by 3 bases, and 17 bases separated the two germline ends.

The chain uses TRBV28 and TRBJ1-5; D remains unclear. The CDR3 consists of 15 residues. Trimming removed 3 bases from V and 6 bases from J, with 15 bases in between. Germline V lookup: CDR1 MDHEN, CDR2 SYDVKM. The CDR3 sequence: CASSFQDGEGQPQHF. CDR3 coding DNA: TGTGCCAGCAGTTTTCAGGACGGGGAGGGTCAGCCCCAGCATTTT.